Sequencing of this T cell receptor (beta chain) was carried out in a study of control samples from healthy donors and cancer patients (dated by TCRdb to the early 2020s). Libraries were prepared through the immunoSEQ multiplex PCR assay. TCRdb carries this immuneACCESS record with in-frame sequences only. Its versions omit some clonotypes, under half of them owing to an unresolved V gene in the studies checked, with the rest unexplained. Across this sample there are approximately 120,000 clones, with 80% to 90% seen only once. Of the sample, 2.5% to 3.5% is held by the ten largest clones. The germline V gene provides CDR1 SGHTA and CDR2 FQGNSA. The germline V and J ends show losses of 5 bases and 8 bases respectively, and no gene match explains 5 bases of the junction. The CDR3 covers 14 residues, taking in both the cysteine and the phenylalanine. Just CDR3 DNA is preserved here, 42 bases in frame from base 1.

In the case of this clone: Its antigen is still unknown. Base qualities are not at hand, and no much larger clone is one base apart.

What was sequenced was blood. Recombination connected TRBV7-2 to TRBJ2-1; 11 bases in between match TRBD2. The source of this sequence is a man in his fifties or sixties in good health. The CDR3 protein sequence reads: CASSPSGGFYEQFF. At the DNA level, the sequence is TGTGCCAGCAGCCCTAGCGGGGGGTTTTATGAGCAGTTCTTC.